A selection of T cell receptor beta chains follows, all from one sample in a study of T-cell memory formation after mild COVID-19. TCRdb passed the 5' RACE reads through MiXCR, listing each CDR3 protein once. The sample lists 450,000 or so distinct CDR3 sequences; around 19% were seen once. The sample taken for sequencing was PBMCs or a T cell subset sorted from them (not recorded which). These receptors all come from an adult woman who had mild COVID-19 (a few samples of this study predate the infection). Cell type and time point are not known. Both conserved end residues are part of each CDR3. D genes are given only for firm matches. Clone size is stated in some rows and not others, as once, few, many or a class when expanded.

>TRBJ1-4|TRBD1|.|TRBV6-1
TGTGCCAGCAGCGACAGGGGGCAAAGAAAACTGTTTTTT
CASSDRGQRKLFF
>TRBJ2-7|TRBD2|many|TRBV5-1
TGCGCCAGCAGCCGGGGGGGTGTCTACGAGCAGTACTTC
CASSRGGVYEQYF
>TRBJ2-2|TRBD2|.|TRBV6-1
TGTGCCAGCAGTGAACAAGCGGGGGAGAACACCGGGGAGCTGTTTTTT
CASSEQAGENTGELFF
>TRBJ2-3|.|many|TRBV9
TGTGCCAGCAGCGTAGGTTACGGCGCTAGCACAGATACGCAGTATTTT
CASSVGYGASTDTQYF
>TRBJ1-1|TRBD1|.|TRBV19
TGTGCCAGTAGTTGGGACAGGGGAACGTACACTGAAGCTTTCTTT
CASSWDRGTYTEAFF
>TRBJ2-7|.|.|TRBV7-2
TGTGCCAGCAGCACCTCTAGTCGGAGCTCCTACGAGCAGTACTTC
CASSTSSRSSYEQYF
>TRBJ1-1|TRBD1|.|TRBV19
TGTGCCACGCGGGGGACAGGGGGCTACACTGAAGCTTTCTTT
CATRGTGGYTEAFF
>TRBJ2-1|.|.|TRBV12-3/TRBV12-4
TGTGCCAGCAGTATGAGACTAGACCAGCAGTTCTTC
CASSMRLDQQFF
>TRBJ2-5|.|few|TRBV7-6
TGTGCCAGCAGCTTAGCCACCGGGGGTTTCCAAGAGACCCAGTACTTC
CASSLATGGFQETQYF
>TRBJ2-1|TRBD2|.|TRBV6-5
TGTGCCAGCAGTTACTCTGGACTAGCGGGAGACAATGAGCAGTTCTTC
CASSYSGLAGDNEQFF
>TRBJ2-1|.|.|TRBV6-6
TGTGCCAGCGCGACATCCGATGAGCAGTTCTTC
CASATSDEQFF
>TRBJ2-1|TRBD2|.|TRBV7-2
TGTGCCAGCAGCCCCCCGACTAGCGGGAGGTATGAGCAGTTCTTC
CASSPPTSGRYEQFF
>TRBJ2-1|.|few|TRBV11-2
TGTGCCAGCAGCCCCCGTTCCTGGGACAATGACAATGAGCAGTTCTTC
CASSPRSWDNDNEQFF
>TRBJ1-2|.|many|TRBV20-1
TGCAGTGCTAGAGATCCCAGGGGCTATGGCTACACCTTC
CSARDPRGYGYTF
>TRBJ2-5|TRBD2|few|TRBV5-4
TGTGCCAGCAGCTTGAGGCTAGCGGGAAAAGAGACCCAGTACTTC
CASSLRLAGKETQYF
>TRBJ1-1|.|.|TRBV19
TGTGCCAGTAGCTTCGAAAGACGGGGGAACACTGAAGCTTTCTTT
CASSFERRGNTEAFF
>TRBJ1-2|.|once|TRBV4-1
TGCGCCAGCAGCCTGAGGTCGGCAGGCACCCCCTATGGCTACACCTTC
CASSLRSAGTPYGYTF